A single sample is the source of the 9 T cell receptor beta chains below, sequenced in a study of blood T cell repertoires in COVID-19. The data were produced by immunoSEQ multiplex PCR, yet TCRdb's version contains in-frame clones alone and is incomplete. The repertoire includes around 130,000 clones, about 88% of them detected once, and under 2.5% sits in the top ten. The sample taken for sequencing was PBMCs or T cells enriched from blood (not recorded which). These receptors were collected from a woman between 45 and 60 years old who had recovered from COVID-19.

The genes are TRBV7-9 and TRBJ2-5; 9 bases line up with TRBD1. The germline gives CDR1 SEHNR, CDR2 FQNEAQ (reference sequence). CDR3 length: 14 residues. V was pared by 4 bases and J by 1 base, with 1 base of the junction left unmatched. The CDR3: CASSSTGGQETQYF. The CDR3 coding sequence is TGTGCCAGCAGCTCGACAGGGGGCCAAGAGACCCAGTACTTC.

This chain connects TRBV11-2 to TRBJ2-7, with 8 nucleotides matching TRBD1. The ends lost 5 bases at V and 4 bases at J; junction bases unmatched: 7. CDR3 size: 14 residues. CDR1 SGHAT and CDR2 FQNNGV come from the germline V gene. The CDR3 region has the DNA TGTGCCAGCAGCCGCGGACAGGGTCCGTACGAGCAGTACTTC. Amino acid sequence: CASSRGQGPYEQYF.

This rearrangement joins TRBV5-6 to TRBJ1-2; TRBD1 aligns across 7 bases. The CDR3 has 15 amino acids. Germline V lookup: CDR1 SGHDT, CDR2 YYEEEE. V lost 1 base, J lost 2 bases, and 5 bases stayed unmatched. The CDR3 coding sequence is TGTGCCAGCAGCTTGTCGGACAGGCCAAACTATGGCTACACCTTC. Protein sequence: CASSLSDRPNYGYTF.

This clone was counted only a few times. The V and J genes are TRBV4-1 and TRBJ2-7; 10 positions match TRBD2. The trim removed 1 base at V and 10 bases at J, leaving 4 bases unmatched. CDR3 length: 13 residues. Germline CDR1 MGHRA, CDR2 YSYEKL. The CDR3 region has the DNA TGCGCCAGCAGCCAAGGTCTAGCGGGGGAACAGTACTTC. Translated, it gives CASSQGLAGEQYF.

CDR3 sequence: CAISERGDSYEQYF. CDR3 DNA: TGTGCCATCAGTGAGCGCGGGGACTCCTACGAGCAGTACTTC. The rearrangement joins TRBV10-3 to TRBJ2-7; D is perhaps TRBD2 (6 bases). The CDR3 has 14 residues. Trimming left V 2 bases short and J 0 bases short, with 8 bases between. Germline CDR1 is ENHRY and CDR2 is SYGVKD.

V is TRBV6-5 and J is TRBJ2-7; a possible D gene is TRBD2 (5 bases). The CDR3 spans 14 residues. Germline loops: CDR1 MNHEY, CDR2 SVGAGI. The V and J ends lost 3 bases and 7 bases respectively, with 16 bases between them. The CDR3 protein is CASSYEGAQREQYF. The CDR3 bases are TGTGCCAGCAGTTATGAGGGTGCCCAAAGGGAGCAGTACTTC.

The chain carries TRBV19 and TRBJ2-7, with 9 bases matching TRBD1. Germline V CDR1 and CDR2: LNHDA, SQIVND (reference sequence). The CDR3 consists of 14 residues. Germline trimming cut 9 bases from V and 3 bases from J; bases unmatched to any gene: 9. The chain's CDR3 is CASQRWTGDYEQYF. In DNA form, the CDR3 reads TGTGCCAGCCAGCGGTGGACAGGGGACTACGAGCAGTACTTC. Using reference TRBV19 and TRBJ2-7 for the parts outside the CDR3, the full variable domain is DGGITQSPKYLFRKEGQNVTLSCEQNLNHDAMYWYRQDPGQGLRLIYYSQIVNDFQKGDIAEGYSVSREKKESFPLTVTSAQKNPTAFYLCASQRWTGDYEQYFGPGTRLTVT.

The chain employs TRBV7-9 and TRBJ2-5, with 12 bases that match TRBD2. This CDR3 region has 18 residues. Unmatched junction bases numbered 9, after V lost 3 bases and J lost 1 base. Germline values: CDR1 SEHNR, CDR2 FQNEAQ (reference sequence). The CDR3 DNA is TGTGCCAGCAGCTTTCCACGACTAGCGGGGGCATTCCAAGAGACCCAGTACTTC. Its protein is CASSFPRLAGAFQETQYF.

This clone turned up a few times. The chain uses TRBV10-2 and TRBJ2-7, with 13 bases identical to TRBD2. The ends lost 7 bases at V and 3 bases at J; junction bases unmatched: 3. CDR1 and CDR2 (germline): WSHSY, SAAADI. This CDR3 spans 14 amino acids. The CDR3 DNA sequence: TGCGCCAGCACCCGACTAGCGGGGGGCTACGAGCAGTACTTC. Translating it yields CASTRLAGGYEQYF.